The following is a TCR beta chain sequence with its context. This receptor's antigen is unknown. Base-call qualities are not available, and no considerably larger clone is one nucleotide away. The data were taken from a study of blood T cell repertoires in COVID-19 (dated by TCRdb to 2019 to 2021). Background for the entire study: Samples covering the acute and convalescent phases of COVID-19 were provided by collaborators in the United States, Italy and Spain. Where available, HLA class I and class II types were taken from metadata supplied by the sample provider and were not determined by assay-based typing. The repertoires were released in a freely available public database intended as a resource for research on the immune response to SARS-CoV-2. The samples were drawn from the first 160 participants of the ongoing ImmuneRACE study and from some 1,300 subjects provided by 6 global collaborators. The material from the prospective study consisted of cDNA or gDNA derived from T cells, B-cell-depleted T cells, or PBMCs. The dataset comprised deeply sampled blood TCRbeta repertoires from subjects exposed to, actively infected with, or recovered from COVID-19. Nearly every sample came with metadata listing a de-identified subject ID, COVID-19 status, age in years and sex. Overall study outcomes, separate from this receptor: The quantity of clinical and demographic metadata differed by source and by participant and was supplied without curation.

TCRbeta CDR3 regions were amplified from genomic DNA using the immunoSEQ Assay, a bias-controlled multiplex PCR. As for how the authors treated the data: Within the assay, amplification of reference gene primers was used to estimate how many nucleated cells each sample contained. To quantify the absolute abundance of each unique TCRbeta CDR3 rearrangement, sequence reads were collapsed and filtered. For each sample, productive Simpson clonality was calculated as the square root of Simpson's diversity index across productive rearrangements. TCRdb took over this immuneACCESS table, retaining in-frame rearrangements with V and J assigned. Such tables are incomplete; in checked studies, under half of the missing clones stem from an unresolved V gene, and the remainder is unexplained. V, J and clone size reflect that table, while D and trimming were determined from the DNA. The sample profile shows about 43,000 clones; roughly nine tenths of them were found once. The ten biggest clones cover around 9.6% of the sample.

Collaborating institutions collected whole blood in K2EDTA tubes following their own protocols. For TCRbeta analysis, collaborators shipped samples in one of three forms: frozen whole blood, isolated PBMCs, or DNA extracted from either of those sample types. From the germline V gene (reference sequence), CDR1 is GTSNPN and CDR2 is SVGIG. Including cysteine and phenylalanine, the CDR3 has 12 amino acids. Solely the CDR3 DNA is kept, with 36 bases framed from the first base. At the junction V is shortened by 0 bases and J by 2 bases, with 4 bases in between. The specimen was peripheral blood. The chain was built from TRBV30 and TRBJ1-2, with an unclear D gene assignment. This TCR was recovered from a woman older than 75 with active COVID-19. The CDR3 reads as follows: CAWSVQNYGYTF. The nucleotide sequence is TGTGCCTGGAGTGTACAAAACTATGGCTACACCTTC.